This T cell receptor beta chain was recovered during a study of control samples from healthy donors and cancer patients. Profiling relied on immunoSEQ multiplex PCR, and the TCRdb table lists in-frame clones only, not all of them. Counted here are around 68,000 clones, 84% occurring once; the ten biggest clones make up 2.5% to 3.5%. The sample taken for sequencing was PBMCs. The TCR comes from a woman aged 45-60 years with lung cancer.

CDR3 coding DNA: TGTGCCAGCAGACCGCCAACTAATGAAAAACTGTTTTTT. Its protein product is CASRPPTNEKLFF. The chain links TRBV6-5 to TRBJ1-4, with D uncertain. Per the germline V gene, CDR1 is MNHEY and CDR2 is SVGAGI. V gave up 6 bases and J gave up 0 bases, with 5 bases separating them. The CDR3 runs to 13 residues.